This TCR beta chain was sequenced for a study of blood T cell repertoires in COVID-19. Across the whole study: From T cells, B-cell-depleted T cells, or PBMCs came the material, which was cDNA or gDNA.

The germline gives CDR1 MNHEY, CDR2 SVGAGI. The CDR3 spans 15 residues. Trimming at V came to 4 bases and at J to 3 bases, leaving 4 bases not matched to a gene. Participants were aged about 18 to 90 years, lived in 25 or so US areas, and enrolled virtually. Data came from immunoSEQ multiplex PCR; TCRdb stores just in-frame clones and leaves some out. The sample lists approximately 300,000 clones, about 85% occurring once. This receptor was obtained from a woman in her twenties or thirties who had been exposed to COVID-19. J is TRBJ2-2 and V is TRBV6-5; TRBD1 agrees at 8 bases. The sample was PBMCs or T cells enriched from blood (not recorded which). CDR3 sequence (DNA): TGTGCCAGCAGTTCCGGGACAGGTCACACCGGGGAGCTGTTTTTT. Its protein is CASSSGTGHTGELFF.